This T cell receptor (beta chain) was recorded in a study of cytomegalovirus exposure and HLA in healthy donors. The study's findings and limits: Cytomegalovirus status, reportedly, was diagnosed with high specificity and sensitivity by the classifier. V- and J-gene trimming in TCR beta was tied to a missense DCLRE1C variant by an analysis performed later. CMV serostatus was the only immune exposure information that was available.

Likely unrecorded immune exposures existed in these nominally healthy donors. A multiplex PCR was run with 60 Vbeta primers and 13 Jbeta primers. Assay used: immunoSEQ multiplex PCR; TCRdb lists only in-frame clones, some missing. The data show more than 95,000 clones, with around 82% seen just once and roughly 3.5% held by the top ten. Concerning this clone: The antigen remains unidentified.

From germline, CDR1 is SGHNT and CDR2 YYREEE (reference sequence). CDR3 size: 14 residues. V lost 0 bases and J 5 bases, leaving 11 bases between the germline ends. This chain connects TRBV5-4 to TRBJ1-2; tentative D call: TRBD1 (6 bases). The TCR was taken from a man aged 40-49 years in good health and CMV-seronegative. Sequencing input: PBMCs. CDR3 residues: CASSLDRAWYGYTF. In DNA form, the CDR3 reads TGTGCCAGCAGCTTGGACAGGGCTTGGTATGGCTACACCTTC. Complete variable domain (other parts from reference TRBV5-4 and TRBJ1-2): ETGVTQSPTHLIKTRGQQVTLRCSSQSGHNTVSWYQQALGQGPQFIFQYYREEENGRGNFPPRFSGLQFPNYSSELNVNALELDDSALYLCASSLDRAWYGYTFGSGTRLTVV.